The sequence of this T cell receptor (beta chain) was determined in a study of CD8+CD57+ T cells in acquired aplastic anemia. About the research overall: The mean DNA yield obtained from sorted CD4+ and CD8+ cells came to roughly 3.4 ug. Study results and caveats: Patients and controls shared roughly 31 CD8+ CDR3 sequences, highly expressed in patients.

For CDR3 and TCR beta VDJ profiling, genomic DNA was the template used. Via MiXCR, TCRdb re-called the reads, giving one row per CDR3 protein. This sample has about 95,000 distinct CDR3 sequences, with around 70% found just once. The CDR3 totals 13 residues. Per the germline V gene, CDR1 is LNHDA and CDR2 is SQIVND (reference sequence). V lost 7 bases to trimming and J lost 3 bases, with 11 bases between them. Comments on this clonotype: The antigen remains unidentified.

The sequenced patients had an expansion of CD8+CD57+ cells seen by flow cytometry. The enrolled patients all had severe acquired aplastic anemia. The sequence came from a human donor with aplastic anemia. The sample taken for sequencing was sorted CD4+, CD8+, or CD8+CD57+ T cells (not recorded which) from PBMCs. The chain joins TRBV19 to TRBJ2-3; D not certain. The CDR3 coding sequence is TGTGCCAGTAATCGGGCCAGAACAGATACGCAGTATTTT. It is translated as CASNRARTDTQYF.